The sequence of this T cell receptor beta chain was determined in a study of cytomegalovirus exposure and HLA in healthy donors. Both 60 Vbeta primers and 13 Jbeta primers went into the PCR. The authors' processing: Around 76 million unique TCR beta chains, roughly 11 million shared, were counted in a later analysis. This table comes from immunoSEQ multiplex PCR, and its TCRdb copy is limited to in-frame clones, with some not included. The V and J calls and clone size were taken over from that table, and D and trimming were inferred from the DNA. The repertoire holds approximately 92,000 clones, with over 70% as singletons. In germline, CDR1 is SNHLY, CDR2 FYNNEI. After removal of 4 bases from V and 2 bases from J, the junction contained 5 bases not matched to a gene. The CDR3 loop spans 15 amino acids.

Specimen: PBMCs. The TCR sequence derives from a man in his 60s in good health and CMV-seronegative. This sequence joins TRBV2 and TRBJ2-3; 8 nucleotides line up with TRBD2. The CDR3 DNA reads as TGTGCCAGCAGTGTCCGCGGGGGGTCCACAGATACGCAGTATTTT. The encoded protein is CASSVRGGSTDTQYF.